Below, 23 T cell receptor beta chains from the same sample are listed, as sequenced in a study of response to subunit inactivated influenza vaccine. Each CDR3 protein is one row after TCRdb ran MiXCR on the RT-PCR reads. The profile shows about 190,000 distinct CDR3 sequences, about 15% of them singletons. This specimen was CD8+ T cells sorted from PBMCs, taken approximately 5 days after vaccination. The source of these receptors is a man between 45 and 60 years old who received an inactivated influenza vaccine.

This clonotype has a handful of counts. The J gene is TRBJ2-1, the V gene TRBV7-8; the D gene is possibly TRBD2 (5 bases). Trimming removed 3 bases from V and 0 bases from J, with 9 bases in between. Germline values: CDR1 SGHVS, CDR2 FQNEAQ. CDR3 length: 15 amino acids. The CDR3 DNA reads TGTGCCAGCAGCTTTGGACTCAGCTCCTACAATGAGCAGTTCTTC. Translated: CASSFGLSSYNEQFF.

For this clonotype: The junction does not match germline at one end; this may be a read error. The rearrangement joins TRBV10-3 to TRBJ2-3, with 9 bases identical to TRBD2. This CDR3 contains 17 residues. Germline values: CDR1 ENHRY, CDR2 SYGVKD. The CDR3 spells CAIRFVLAGSSTDMQYF. The CDR3 region has the DNA TGTGCCATCAGATTCGTACTAGCGGGTAGTAGCACAGATATGCAGTATTTT.

This clonotype was seen only a few times. The chain links TRBV25-1 to TRBJ1-4; D might be TRBD1 (5 bases). The CDR3 is 14 residues long. Germline V CDR1 and CDR2: MGHDK, SYGVNS. V was shortened by 6 bases and J by 2 bases, with 10 bases between the two germline ends. The CDR3 reads CASRAGTTNEKLFF. The CDR3 coding sequence is TGTGCCAGCAGAGCCGGGACTACTAATGAAAAACTGTTTTTT.

This clonotype has just a few counts. The V call is TRBV11-2, the J call TRBJ2-2, with 9 nucleotides matching TRBD1. V dropped 8 bases and J dropped 6; count of bases not matched to a gene: 7. CDR3 length equals 14 residues. Germline assignment: CDR1 SGHAT and CDR2 FQNNGV. CDR3 amino acids: CASGTGILAGELFF. In DNA, the CDR3 is TGTGCCAGCGGGACAGGGATTCTCGCCGGGGAGCTGTTTTTT.

The rearrangement links TRBV28 to TRBJ1-1, with TRBD1 identical over 7 bases. The CDR3 runs 15 residues. Losses at the gene ends were 10 bases for V and 4 bases for J; bases not matched to a gene: 15. Germline V lookup: CDR1 MDHEN, CDR2 SYDVKM. The CDR3 loop is CATSPDRVRGTEAFF. The CDR3 nucleotides read TGTGCCACGAGCCCCGACAGGGTACGAGGCACTGAAGCTTTCTTT.

In its sample, this clonotype was seen many times. The V call is TRBV9, the J call TRBJ2-3; D remains ambiguous. This CDR3 comprises 14 residues. Trimming cost V 4 bases and J 3 bases, with 12 bases left between them. From germline, CDR1 is SGDLS and CDR2 YYNGEE. CDR3 sequence reads: CASSPVGGTDTQYF. The CDR3 DNA follows: TGTGCCAGCAGCCCCGTGGGTGGGACAGATACGCAGTATTTT.

This clonotype was picked up a small number of times. The chain uses TRBV11-2 and TRBJ2-3; D tentatively reads TRBD1 or TRBD2 (5 bases each). The germline V gene has CDR1 SGHAT and CDR2 FQNNGV. The CDR3 covers 13 residues. Trimming left V 1 base short and J 11 bases short, with 13 bases between. Here the CDR3 reads CASSLAGASGQYF. In nucleotides, the CDR3 is TGTGCCAGCAGCTTAGCCGGGGCCTCTGGGCAGTATTTT.

Only a few counts were recorded for this clonotype. V gene TRBV12-3 or TRBV12-4 combines with J gene TRBJ2-4; perhaps TRBD2 as D (5 bases). The CDR3 sequence is 15 residues long. Trimming left V 6 bases short and J 2 bases short, with 14 bases between. CDR3 region: CASSDKSGTKNIQYF. The CDR3 nucleotides read TGTGCCAGCAGCGACAAATCCGGGACCAAAAACATTCAGTACTTC.

In its sample, this clonotype was seen many times. The rearrangement joins TRBV5-1 to TRBJ1-2, with a possible D match to TRBD1 (6 bases). This CDR3 is 14 amino acids long. Trimming stripped 4 bases from V and 0 bases from J, with 10 bases between. The germline V gene has CDR1 SGHRS and CDR2 YFSETQ. Here the CDR3 DNA reads TGCGCCAGCAGCCCTTGGGACACTAACTATGGCTACACCTTC. Amino acids: CASSPWDTNYGYTF. Variable domain in full (rest from reference TRBV5-1 and TRBJ1-2): KAGVTQTPRYLIKTRGQQVTLSCSPISGHRSVSWYQQTPGQGLQFLFEYFSETQRNKGNFPGRFSGRQFSNSRSEMNVSTLELGDSALYLCASSPWDTNYGYTFGSGTRLTVV.

This clonotype has only a few counts. The J gene is TRBJ2-2, the V gene TRBV7-9; D uncertain. Germline lookup yields CDR1 SEHNR and CDR2 FQNEAQ (reference sequence). Trimming took 7 bases from V and 3 from J, leaving 9 bases between them. The CDR3 runs 13 residues. Written as DNA, the CDR3 is TGTGCCAGCATGAAGGTGCACACCGGGGAGCTGTTTTTT. Protein product: CASMKVHTGELFF.

Only a few counts were recorded for this clonotype. CDR3 loop: CSVDSGPIWGYTF. The DNA of the CDR3 is TGCAGCGTTGATTCAGGGCCTATATGGGGCTACACCTTC. The rearrangement uses TRBV29-1 and TRBJ1-2, with D maybe TRBD1 (5 bases). The V end was cut by 3 bases, the J end by 8 bases, with 16 bases between. The V gene's germline CDR1 is SQVTM and CDR2 ANQGSEA. The CDR3 sequence is 13 residues long.

This clonotype was observed a few times. The chain uses TRBV19 and TRBJ2-3, with 8 bases aligning to TRBD1. This CDR3 is 15 amino acids long. The V gene's germline CDR1 is LNHDA and CDR2 SQIVND (reference sequence). V lost 5 bases to trimming and J lost 1 base; unmatched junction nucleotides: 5. The CDR3 DNA follows: TGTGCCAGTAGTCCTCAGGACAGGGGCACAGATACGCAGTATTTT. Residues: CASSPQDRGTDTQYF.

V usage is TRBV7-9 and J usage is TRBJ2-4; TRBD1 aligns across 9 bases. Germline loops: CDR1 SEHNR, CDR2 FQNEAQ (reference sequence). This CDR3 comprises 16 residues. The V gene end was trimmed by 4 bases and the J gene end by 3 bases; junction bases not matched to a gene: 7. The CDR3 region has the DNA TGTGCCAGCAGCTCGGGACAGGGCCAATTCAAAAACATTCAGTACTTC. It encodes CASSSGQGQFKNIQYF.

This clonotype appeared a few times. The chain links TRBV4-1 to TRBJ2-3; D ambiguous. CDR1 is MGHRA and CDR2 is YSYEKL in the germline V gene. This CDR3 has 16 amino acids. Trimming took 0 bases from V and 1 from J, leaving 11 bases between them. CDR3 in DNA: TGCGCCAGCAGCCAAGATGGGCCCACCGGCACAGATACGCAGTATTTT. Its translation: CASSQDGPTGTDTQYF.

The genes are TRBV29-1 and TRBJ1-2; D gene uncertain. The CDR3 is 14 amino acids. The V and J ends lost 1 base and 1 base respectively, with 10 bases between them. The germline gives CDR1 SQVTM, CDR2 ANQGSEA. CDR3 bases: TGCAGCGTTGAAGTGGACGGAGTTAACTATGGCTACACCTTC. Translated: CSVEVDGVNYGYTF.

This clonotype has a handful of counts. The chain carries TRBV20-1 and TRBJ2-1, with 7 bases aligning to TRBD2. The CDR3 consists of 15 residues. V gave up 0 bases and J gave up 1 base; unmatched junction bases: 3. Germline V gene lookup returns CDR1 DFQATT and CDR2 SNEGSKA (reference sequence). This chain's CDR3 is CSARDPSGSYNEQFF. CDR3 DNA sequence: TGCAGTGCTAGAGATCCTAGCGGATCCTACAATGAGCAGTTCTTC.

The chain has TRBV20-1 and TRBJ2-1, with 14 bases fitting TRBD2. The germline CDR1 and CDR2 sequences are DFQATT and SNEGSKA (reference sequence). The trim removed 6 bases at V and 4 bases at J, leaving 8 bases unmatched. This CDR3 is 16 amino acids long. CDR3 residues: CSAAGTSGSPYNEQFF. In DNA form, the CDR3 reads TGCAGTGCAGCAGGGACTAGCGGGAGCCCTTACAATGAGCAGTTCTTC.

This clonotype has ten or more counts. V and J are TRBV6-5 and TRBJ2-1; TRBD2 is a possible D gene (5 bases). The germline V and J ends were trimmed by 2 bases and 0 bases, with 8 bases remaining between them. Germline V gene lookup returns CDR1 MNHEY and CDR2 SVGAGI. The CDR3 runs 15 residues. The CDR3 bases are TGTGCCAGCAGTTACACGGGGTCCTCCTACAATGAGCAGTTCTTC. Translating it yields CASSYTGSSYNEQFF.

The chain has TRBV9 and TRBJ1-1; no reliable D call. This CDR3 spans 13 amino acids. Germline V gives CDR1 SGDLS, CDR2 YYNGEE. V lost 5 bases to trimming and J lost 1 base, with 9 bases between them. Here the CDR3 reads CASSVGENTEAFF. The CDR3 region has the DNA TGTGCCAGCAGTGTCGGGGAGAACACTGAAGCTTTCTTT.

In this sample, this clonotype turned up a few times. This chain joins TRBV6-5 and TRBJ1-2; 7 bases line up with TRBD1. The germline V gene encodes CDR1 MNHEY and CDR2 SVGAGI. The CDR3 consists of 14 residues. The junction had 4 bases not matched to a gene; V was cut back by 2 bases and J by 4 bases. The CDR3 coding sequence is TGTGCCAGCAGTTACCGGGACAGCCGCTATGGCTACACCTTC. It translates to CASSYRDSRYGYTF.

This chain joins TRBV6-2 or TRBV6-3 and TRBJ2-1; 10 nucleotides match TRBD2. CDR3 length: 17 residues. In germline, CDR1 is MNHEY, CDR2 SVGEGT. After removal of 3 bases from V and 2 bases from J, the junction contained 7 bases not matched to a gene. The chain's CDR3 is CASSYGLAGVTYNEQFF. The CDR3 DNA follows: TGTGCCAGCAGTTATGGCCTAGCGGGAGTAACCTACAATGAGCAGTTCTTC.

This chain joins TRBV12-3 or TRBV12-4 and TRBJ1-4; possible D gene TRBD1, 6 bases. Trimming removed 6 bases at V and 8 bases at J, with 16 bases between. CDR3 size: 14 residues. This CDR3 reads CASRPGGGREKLFF. In nucleotides, the CDR3 is TGTGCCAGCAGACCCGGGGGGGGGCGGGAAAAACTGTTTTTT.

The table lists this clonotype with a few counts. V and J are TRBV27 and TRBJ2-7; D remains ambiguous. The germline V and J ends were trimmed by 6 bases and 7 bases, with 10 bases remaining between them. In germline, CDR1 is MNHEY, CDR2 SMNVEV (reference sequence). The CDR3 is 11 residues long. The DNA for the CDR3 is TGTGCCAGCAGATCCCTCCGGGAGCAGTACTTC. It encodes CASRSLREQYF.